Each of the 6 T cell receptor beta chains below was sequenced from the same sample in a study of cytomegalovirus exposure and HLA in healthy donors. This PCR relied on a set of 60 Vbeta primers and 13 Jbeta primers. The assay was immunoSEQ multiplex PCR, and TCRdb's table has in-frame clones only and misses some. The table has about 140,000 clones, about 80% seen once. Material: PBMCs. These receptor sequences come from a man between 25 and 39 years old in good health and CMV-seronegative.

This chain connects TRBV5-1 to TRBJ2-3; the match to TRBD2 covers 16 bases. Germline CDR1 reads SGHRS; CDR2 reads YFSETQ. V lost 4 bases, J lost 7 bases, and 12 bases stayed unmatched. The CDR3 runs 18 residues. Written as DNA, the CDR3 is TGCGCCAGCAGCCCCATGGGACTAGCGGGGGGGCTATGGAATACGCAGTATTTT. It codes for CASSPMGLAGGLWNTQYF. Together with reference TRBV5-1 and TRBJ2-3, the CDR3 gives the full variable domain: KAGVTQTPRYLIKTRGQQVTLSCSPISGHRSVSWYQQTPGQGLQFLFEYFSETQRNKGNFPGRFSGRQFSNSRSEMNVSTLELGDSALYLCASSPMGLAGGLWNTQYFGPGTRLTVL.

This clone was counted a single time. The rearrangement joins TRBV18 to TRBJ1-4; D not resolved. V gave up 1 base and J gave up 8 bases, with 14 bases separating them. This CDR3 has 15 residues. Per germline, CDR1 KGHSH and CDR2 LQKENI. CDR3 in DNA: TGTGCCAGCTCACCACTCAGCGGGAGTCAAGAAAAACTGTTTTTT. Its protein product is CASSPLSGSQEKLFF.

The chain couples TRBV10-3 to TRBJ1-2; D uncertain. V was trimmed by 0 bases and J by 7 bases, leaving 12 bases between them. This CDR3 has 14 amino acids. CDR1 and CDR2 from the germline V gene are ENHRY and SYGVKD. For the CDR3, the DNA is TGTGCCATCAGTGAGTCGGAGGGAGTAGTTGGCTACACCTTC. This gives the protein CAISESEGVVGYTF.

This chain links TRBV9 with TRBJ2-7; 11 bases fit TRBD1. CDR1 is SGDLS, CDR2 YYNGEE, per germline. There are 14 residues in the CDR3. Trimming cost V 4 bases and J 5 bases; bases outside gene matches: 5. CDR3 sequence: CASSPGQGADEQYF. The CDR3 DNA reads as TGTGCCAGCAGCCCCGGACAGGGGGCGGACGAGCAGTACTTC.

The chain uses TRBV5-6 and TRBJ1-1; 9 nucleotides match TRBD1. Germline values: CDR1 SGHDT, CDR2 YYEEEE. V was clipped by 1 base and J by 6 bases; unmatched bases: 7. The CDR3 contains 15 residues. This CDR3 reads CASSLLGQGPPEAFF. CDR3 in DNA: TGTGCCAGCAGCTTGTTAGGACAGGGGCCCCCTGAAGCTTTCTTT.

The chain employs TRBV28 and TRBJ2-7; 11 bases agree with TRBD2. This CDR3 region has 15 residues. The V gene's germline CDR1 is MDHEN and CDR2 SYDVKM. V was pared by 6 bases and J by 3 bases, with 7 bases of the junction left unmatched. CDR3 in DNA: TGTGCCAGCAGCCCATTCCTAGCGGGAGGCTACGAGCAGTACTTC. Translating gives CASSPFLAGGYEQYF.